Listed below are T cell receptor beta chains from one sample, sequenced in a study of T cells in Graves' hyperthyroidism and ophthalmopathy. Each CDR3 protein gets one entry after TCRdb re-called the multiplex PCR reads with MiXCR. The sample carries under 300,000 distinct CDR3 sequences, about 25% recorded once. The sample taken for sequencing was blood. The receptors here all came from a man between 40 and 49 years old with Graves' hyperthyroidism that later progressed to Graves' ophthalmopathy. The CDR3 runs from the conserved cysteine through the conserved F or W. A D gene is named only where the DNA matches it firmly. Rows may omit the clone size; those that give it use once, few, many or a size class.

many	TRBD1	TRBV6-1	TRBJ2-4	CASRDRRYQDKNIQYF	TGTGCCAGCAGGGACAGGAGATATCAAGACAAAAACATTCAGTACTTC
many	.	TRBV28	TRBJ1-2	CASSALRSLNYGYTF	TGTGCCAGCAGTGCCTTGAGATCCCTTAACTATGGCTACACCTTC
many	.	TRBV5-1	TRBJ1-1	CASSPGQNRNTEAFF	TGCGCCAGCAGCCCTGGCCAGAACAGAAATACTGAAGCTTTCTTT
few	TRBD1	TRBV20-1	TRBJ2-7	CSAIPQGQLLYEQYF	TGCAGTGCTATACCTCAGGGACAGCTTCTGTACGAGCAGTACTTC
many	.	TRBV6-5	TRBJ2-7	CASIRGPAANYEQYF	TGTGCCAGCATTAGAGGGCCCGCTGCAAACTACGAGCAGTACTTC
.	.	TRBV7-9	TRBJ2-7	CASTVGVEEQYF	TGTGCCAGCACTGTTGGGGTGGAGGAGCAGTACTTC
many	.	TRBV15	TRBJ2-5	CATSRGRGQETQYF	TGTGCCACCAGCAGGGGTAGGGGGCAAGAGACCCAGTACTTC
many	.	TRBV4-2	TRBJ2-2	CASASDPSGELFF	TGTGCCAGCGCTAGCGATCCTAGCGGGGAGCTGTTTTTT
many	.	TRBV7-8	TRBJ2-7	CASSLAGLSYEQYF	TGTGCCAGCAGCTTAGCGGGGCTCTCCTACGAGCAGTACTTC
many	.	TRBV30	TRBJ2-7	CAWSELSEQYF	TGTGCCTGGAGTGAGCTTAGCGAGCAGTACTTC
.	.	TRBV7-2	TRBJ2-7	CASSLADPYEQYF	TGTGCCAGCAGCTTAGCGGACCCATACGAGCAGTACTTC